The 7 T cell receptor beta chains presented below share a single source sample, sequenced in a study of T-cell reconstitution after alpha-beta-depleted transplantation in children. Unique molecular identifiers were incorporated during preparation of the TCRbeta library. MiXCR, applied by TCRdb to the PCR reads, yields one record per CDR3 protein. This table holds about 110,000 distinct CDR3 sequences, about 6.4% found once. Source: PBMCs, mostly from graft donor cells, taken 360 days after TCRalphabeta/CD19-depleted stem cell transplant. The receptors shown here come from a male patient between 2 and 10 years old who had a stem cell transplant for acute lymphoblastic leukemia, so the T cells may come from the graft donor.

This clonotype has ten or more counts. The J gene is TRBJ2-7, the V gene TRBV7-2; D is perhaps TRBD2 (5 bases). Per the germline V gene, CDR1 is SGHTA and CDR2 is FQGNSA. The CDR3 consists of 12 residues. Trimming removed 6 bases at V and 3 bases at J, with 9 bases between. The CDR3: CASSSRGYEQYF. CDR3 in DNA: TGTGCCAGCAGTTCACGGGGCTACGAGCAGTACTTC.

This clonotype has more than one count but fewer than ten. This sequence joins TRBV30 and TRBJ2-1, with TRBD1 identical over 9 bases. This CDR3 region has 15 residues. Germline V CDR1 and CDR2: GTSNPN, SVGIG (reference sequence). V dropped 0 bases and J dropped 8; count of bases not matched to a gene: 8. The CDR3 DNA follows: TGTGCCTGGAGTGTACGTGGGACAGGGTATGATGAGCAGTTCTTC. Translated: CAWSVRGTGYDEQFF. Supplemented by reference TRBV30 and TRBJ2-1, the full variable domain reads SQTIHQWPATLVQPVGSPLSLECTVEGTSNPNLYWYRQAAGRGLQLLFYSVGIGQISSEVPQNLSASRPQDRQFILSSKKLLLSDSGFYLCAWSVRGTGYDEQFFGPGTRLTVL.

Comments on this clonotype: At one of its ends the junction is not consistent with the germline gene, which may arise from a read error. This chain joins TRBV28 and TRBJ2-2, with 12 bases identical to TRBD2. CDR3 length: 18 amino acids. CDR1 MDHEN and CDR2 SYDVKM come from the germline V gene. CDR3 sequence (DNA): TGTGCCCGCAGTTTAGTCCCTAGCGGGAGGGCCAAGGCCGGGGAGCTGTTTTTT. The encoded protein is CARSLVPSGRAKAGELFF.

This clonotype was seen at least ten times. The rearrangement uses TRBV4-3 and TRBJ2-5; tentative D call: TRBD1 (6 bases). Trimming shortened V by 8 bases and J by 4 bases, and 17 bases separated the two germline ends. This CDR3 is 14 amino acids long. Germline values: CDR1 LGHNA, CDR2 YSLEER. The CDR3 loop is CASSQSPGAETQYF. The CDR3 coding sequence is TGCGCCAGCTCCCAAAGTCCAGGGGCAGAGACCCAGTACTTC.

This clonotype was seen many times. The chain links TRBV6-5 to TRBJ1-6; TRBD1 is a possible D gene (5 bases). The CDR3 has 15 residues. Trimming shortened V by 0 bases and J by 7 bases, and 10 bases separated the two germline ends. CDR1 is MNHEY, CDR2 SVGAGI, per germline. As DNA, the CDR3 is TGTGCCAGCAGTTACTCACCAGGGCCCAATTCACCCCTCCACTTT. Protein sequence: CASSYSPGPNSPLHF.

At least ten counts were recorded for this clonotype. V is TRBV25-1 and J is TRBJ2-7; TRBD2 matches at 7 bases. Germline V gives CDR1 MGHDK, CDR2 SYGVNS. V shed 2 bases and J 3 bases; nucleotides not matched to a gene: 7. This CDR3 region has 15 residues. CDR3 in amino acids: CASSEPGGGSYEQYF. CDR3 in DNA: TGTGCCAGCAGTGAACCGGGGGGAGGGAGCTACGAGCAGTACTTC.

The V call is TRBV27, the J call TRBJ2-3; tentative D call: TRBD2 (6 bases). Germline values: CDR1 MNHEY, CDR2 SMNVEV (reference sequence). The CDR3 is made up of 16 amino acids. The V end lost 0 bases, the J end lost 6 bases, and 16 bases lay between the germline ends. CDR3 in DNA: TGTGCCAGCAGTTTATCTGCGACTAGTGGATTGGATACGCAGTATTTT. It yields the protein CASSLSATSGLDTQYF.